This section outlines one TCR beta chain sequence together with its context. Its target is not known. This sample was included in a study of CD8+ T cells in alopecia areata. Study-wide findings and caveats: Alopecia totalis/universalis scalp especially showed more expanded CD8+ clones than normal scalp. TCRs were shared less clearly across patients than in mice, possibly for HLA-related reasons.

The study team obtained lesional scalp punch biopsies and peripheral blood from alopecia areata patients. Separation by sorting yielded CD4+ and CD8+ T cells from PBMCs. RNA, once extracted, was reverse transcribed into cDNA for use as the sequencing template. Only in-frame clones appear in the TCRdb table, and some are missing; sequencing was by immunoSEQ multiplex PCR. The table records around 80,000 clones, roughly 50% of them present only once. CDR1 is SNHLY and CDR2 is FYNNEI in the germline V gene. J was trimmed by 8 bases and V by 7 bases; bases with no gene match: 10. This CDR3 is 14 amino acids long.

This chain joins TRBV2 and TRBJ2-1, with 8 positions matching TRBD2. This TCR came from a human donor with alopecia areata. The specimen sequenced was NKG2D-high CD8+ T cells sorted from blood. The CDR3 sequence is CASITGLGHHEQFF. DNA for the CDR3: TGTGCCAGCATTACGGGACTAGGTCATCATGAGCAGTTCTTC.